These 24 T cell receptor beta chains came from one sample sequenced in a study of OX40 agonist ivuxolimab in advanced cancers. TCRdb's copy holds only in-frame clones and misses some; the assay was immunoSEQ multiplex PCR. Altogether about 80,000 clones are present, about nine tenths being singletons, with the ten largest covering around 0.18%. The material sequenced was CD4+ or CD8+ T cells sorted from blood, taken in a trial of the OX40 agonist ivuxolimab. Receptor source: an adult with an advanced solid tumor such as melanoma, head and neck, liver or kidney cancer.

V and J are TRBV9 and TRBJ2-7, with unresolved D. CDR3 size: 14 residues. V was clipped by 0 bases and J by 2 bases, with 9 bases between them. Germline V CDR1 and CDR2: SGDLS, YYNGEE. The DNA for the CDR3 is TGTGCCAGCAGCGTAGCAGGTCGGGCCTACGAGCAGTACTTC. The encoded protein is CASSVAGRAYEQYF.

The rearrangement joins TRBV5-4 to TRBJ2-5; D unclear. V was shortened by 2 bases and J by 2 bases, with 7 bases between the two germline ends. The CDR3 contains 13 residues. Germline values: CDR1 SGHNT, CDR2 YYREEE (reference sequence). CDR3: CASSLNNQETQYF. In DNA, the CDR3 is TGTGCCAGCAGCTTAAACAATCAAGAGACCCAGTACTTC.

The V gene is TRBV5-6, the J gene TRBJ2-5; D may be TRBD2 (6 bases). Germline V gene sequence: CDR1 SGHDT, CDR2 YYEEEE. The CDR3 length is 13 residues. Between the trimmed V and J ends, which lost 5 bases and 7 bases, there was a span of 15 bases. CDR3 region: CASRLASRGTQYF. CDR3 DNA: TGTGCCAGCAGGCTAGCGAGTCGGGGGACCCAGTACTTC.

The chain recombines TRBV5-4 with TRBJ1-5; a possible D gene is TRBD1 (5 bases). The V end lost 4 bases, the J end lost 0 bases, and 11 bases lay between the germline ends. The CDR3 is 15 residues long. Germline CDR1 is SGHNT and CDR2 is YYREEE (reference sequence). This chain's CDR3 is CASSVGPASNQPQHF. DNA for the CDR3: TGTGCCAGCAGCGTGGGACCGGCTAGCAATCAGCCCCAGCATTTT.

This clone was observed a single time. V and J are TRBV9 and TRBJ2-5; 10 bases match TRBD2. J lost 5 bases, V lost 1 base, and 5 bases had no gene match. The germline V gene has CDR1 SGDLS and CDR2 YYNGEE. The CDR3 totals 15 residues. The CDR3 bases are TGTGCCAGCAGCGTAACTAGCGGGACTGGTGAGACCCAGTACTTC. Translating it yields CASSVTSGTGETQYF.

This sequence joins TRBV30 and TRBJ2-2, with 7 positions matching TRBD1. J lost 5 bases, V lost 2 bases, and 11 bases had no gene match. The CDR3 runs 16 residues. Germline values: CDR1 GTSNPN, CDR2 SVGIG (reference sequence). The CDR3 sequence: CAWSTTPGQTTGELFF. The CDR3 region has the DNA TGTGCCTGGAGTACTACCCCGGGACAGACGACCGGGGAGCTGTTTTTT.

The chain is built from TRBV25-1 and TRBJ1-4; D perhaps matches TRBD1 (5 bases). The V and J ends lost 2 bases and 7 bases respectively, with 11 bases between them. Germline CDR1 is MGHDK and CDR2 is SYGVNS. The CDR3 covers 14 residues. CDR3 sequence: CASSEGGGREKLFF. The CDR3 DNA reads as TGTGCCAGCAGTGAAGGGGGAGGTCGTGAAAAACTGTTTTTT.

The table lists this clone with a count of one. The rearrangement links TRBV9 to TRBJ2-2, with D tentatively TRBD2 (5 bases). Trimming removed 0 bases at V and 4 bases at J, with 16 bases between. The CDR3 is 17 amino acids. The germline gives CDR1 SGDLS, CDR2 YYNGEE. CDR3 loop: CASSVVSGELGTGELFF. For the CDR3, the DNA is TGTGCCAGCAGCGTAGTAAGTGGGGAGTTGGGCACCGGGGAGCTGTTTTTT.

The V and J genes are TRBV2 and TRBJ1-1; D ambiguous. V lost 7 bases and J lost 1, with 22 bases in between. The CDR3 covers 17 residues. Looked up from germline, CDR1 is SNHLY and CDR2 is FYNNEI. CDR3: CASMLVGRPGGNTEAFF. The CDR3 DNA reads TGTGCCAGCATGTTGGTTGGCCGGCCCGGTGGGAACACTGAAGCTTTCTTT.

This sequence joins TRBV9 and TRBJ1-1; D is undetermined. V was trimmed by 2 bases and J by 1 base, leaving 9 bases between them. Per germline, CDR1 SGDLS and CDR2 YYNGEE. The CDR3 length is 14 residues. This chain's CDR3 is CASSVVRQNTEAFF. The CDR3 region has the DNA TGTGCCAGCAGCGTCGTGCGACAGAACACTGAAGCTTTCTTT.

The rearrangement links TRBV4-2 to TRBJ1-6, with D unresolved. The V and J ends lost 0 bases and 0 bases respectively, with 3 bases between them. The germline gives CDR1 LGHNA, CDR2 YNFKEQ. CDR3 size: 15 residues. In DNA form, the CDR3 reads TGTGCCAGCAGCCAAGAGGGCTCCTATAATTCACCCCTCCACTTT. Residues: CASSQEGSYNSPLHF.

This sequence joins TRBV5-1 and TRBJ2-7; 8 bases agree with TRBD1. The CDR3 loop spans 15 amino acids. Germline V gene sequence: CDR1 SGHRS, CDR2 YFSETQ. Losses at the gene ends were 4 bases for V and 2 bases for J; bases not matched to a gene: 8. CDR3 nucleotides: TGCGCCAGCAGCGGAGACAGGGGTATAGCCTACGAGCAGTACTTC. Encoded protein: CASSGDRGIAYEQYF.

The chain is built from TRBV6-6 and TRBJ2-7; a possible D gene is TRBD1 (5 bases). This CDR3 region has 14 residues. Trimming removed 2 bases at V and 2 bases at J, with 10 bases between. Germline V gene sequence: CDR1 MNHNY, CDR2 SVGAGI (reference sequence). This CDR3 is CASSYRGPPYEQYF. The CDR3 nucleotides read TGTGCCAGCAGTTACAGGGGCCCCCCCTACGAGCAGTACTTC.

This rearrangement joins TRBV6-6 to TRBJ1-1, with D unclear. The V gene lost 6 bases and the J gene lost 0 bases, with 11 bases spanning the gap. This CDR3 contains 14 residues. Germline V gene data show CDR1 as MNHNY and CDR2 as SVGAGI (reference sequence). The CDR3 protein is CASSDAAMNTEAFF. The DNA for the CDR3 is TGTGCCAGCAGCGACGCGGCTATGAACACTGAAGCTTTCTTT.

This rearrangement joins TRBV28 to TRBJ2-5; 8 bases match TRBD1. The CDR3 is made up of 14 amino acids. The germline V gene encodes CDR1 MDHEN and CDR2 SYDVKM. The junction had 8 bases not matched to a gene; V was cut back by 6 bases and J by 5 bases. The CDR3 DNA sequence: TGTGCCAGCAGAACAGGGGGTTTAGAGGAGACCCAGTACTTC. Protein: CASRTGGLEETQYF.

The CDR3 loop is CASRYPLGKSQETQYF. Written as DNA, the CDR3 is TGTGCCAGCAGATACCCCCTAGGGAAATCTCAAGAGACCCAGTACTTC. The V and J genes are TRBV7-6 and TRBJ2-5; D is undetermined. Trimming stripped 6 bases from V and 2 bases from J, with 19 bases between. From germline, CDR1 is SGHVS and CDR2 FNYEAQ. The CDR3 sequence is 16 residues long. The full variable domain, with the rest looked up from reference TRBV7-6 and TRBJ2-5, is GAGVSQSPRYKVTKRGQDVALRCDPISGHVSLYWYRQALGQGPEFLTYFNYEAQQDKSGLPNDRFSAERPEGSISTLTIQRTEQRDSAMYRCASRYPLGKSQETQYFGPGTRLLVL.

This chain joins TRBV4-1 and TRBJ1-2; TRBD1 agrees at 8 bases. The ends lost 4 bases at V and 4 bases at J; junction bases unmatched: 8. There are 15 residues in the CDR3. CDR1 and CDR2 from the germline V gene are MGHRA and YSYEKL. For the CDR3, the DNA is TGCGCCAGCAGCCTTGTACAGGGGGAGGTCTATGGCTACACCTTC. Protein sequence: CASSLVQGEVYGYTF.

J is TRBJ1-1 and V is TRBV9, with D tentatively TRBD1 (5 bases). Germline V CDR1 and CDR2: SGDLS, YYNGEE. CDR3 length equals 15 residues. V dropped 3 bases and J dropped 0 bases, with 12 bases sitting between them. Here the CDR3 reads CASSGSGTLNTEAFF. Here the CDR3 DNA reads TGTGCCAGCAGCGGAAGTGGGACTTTGAACACTGAAGCTTTCTTT.

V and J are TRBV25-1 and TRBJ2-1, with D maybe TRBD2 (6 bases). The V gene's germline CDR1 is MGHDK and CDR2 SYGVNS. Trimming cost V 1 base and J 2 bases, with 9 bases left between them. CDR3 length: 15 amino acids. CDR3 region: CASSESGGAYNEQFF. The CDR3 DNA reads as TGTGCCAGCAGTGAATCAGGCGGGGCCTACAATGAGCAGTTCTTC.

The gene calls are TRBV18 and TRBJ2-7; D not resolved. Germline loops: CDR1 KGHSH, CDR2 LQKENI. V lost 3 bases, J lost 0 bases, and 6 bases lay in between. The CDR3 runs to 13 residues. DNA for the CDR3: TGTGCCAGCTCACCTCCTAGCTCCTACGAGCAGTACTTC. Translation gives CASSPPSSYEQYF. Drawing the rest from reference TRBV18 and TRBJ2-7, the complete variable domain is NAGVMQNPRHLVRRRGQEARLRCSPMKGHSHVYWYRQLPEEGLKFMVYLQKENIIDESGMPKERFSAEFPKEGPSILRIQQVVRGDSAAYFCASSPPSSYEQYFGPGTRLTVT.

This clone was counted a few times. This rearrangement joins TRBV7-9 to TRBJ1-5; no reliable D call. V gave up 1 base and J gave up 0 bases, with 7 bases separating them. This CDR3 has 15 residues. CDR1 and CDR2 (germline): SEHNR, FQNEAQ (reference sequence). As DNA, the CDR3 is TGTGCCAGCAGCTTAGAAGGGCTTAGCAATCAGCCCCAGCATTTT. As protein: CASSLEGLSNQPQHF. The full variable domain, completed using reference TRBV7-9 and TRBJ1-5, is DTGVSQNPRHKITKRGQNVTFRCDPISEHNRLYWYRQTLGQGPEFLTYFQNEAQLEKSRLLSDRFSAERPKGSFSTLEIQRTEQGDSAMYLCASSLEGLSNQPQHFGDGTRLSIL.

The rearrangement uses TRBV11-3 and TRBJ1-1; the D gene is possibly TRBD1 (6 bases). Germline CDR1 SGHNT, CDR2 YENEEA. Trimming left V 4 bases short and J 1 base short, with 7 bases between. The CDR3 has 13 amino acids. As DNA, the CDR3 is TGTGCCAGCAGCTCACAGGGGAACACTGAAGCTTTCTTT. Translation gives CASSSQGNTEAFF.

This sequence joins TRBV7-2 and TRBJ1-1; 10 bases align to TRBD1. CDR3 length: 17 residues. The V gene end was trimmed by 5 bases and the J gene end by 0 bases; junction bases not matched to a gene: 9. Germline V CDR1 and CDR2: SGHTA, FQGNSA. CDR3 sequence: CASSQRTGGRMNTEAFF. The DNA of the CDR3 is TGTGCCAGCAGCCAACGGACAGGGGGAAGAATGAACACTGAAGCTTTCTTT.

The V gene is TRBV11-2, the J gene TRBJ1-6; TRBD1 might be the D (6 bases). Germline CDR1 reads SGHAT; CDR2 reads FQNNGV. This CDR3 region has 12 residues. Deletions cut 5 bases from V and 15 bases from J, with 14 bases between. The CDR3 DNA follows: TGTGCCAGCAGCAATTACAAACAGGGCCTCCACTTT. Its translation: CASSNYKQGLHF.